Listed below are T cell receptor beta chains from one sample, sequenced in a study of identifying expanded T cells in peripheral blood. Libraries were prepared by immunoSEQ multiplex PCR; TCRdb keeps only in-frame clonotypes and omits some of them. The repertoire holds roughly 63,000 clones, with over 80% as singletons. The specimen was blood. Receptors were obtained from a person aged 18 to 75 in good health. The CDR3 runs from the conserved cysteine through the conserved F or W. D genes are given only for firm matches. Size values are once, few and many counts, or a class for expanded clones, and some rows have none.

TGCGCCAGCAGCTTAGCGGCTAGCACAGATACGCAGTATTTT	CASSLAASTDTQYF	TRBV5-1	TRBJ2-3	.	.
TGCGCCAGCAGCCAAGTTGGGGGGACAGCAGATGGCTACACCTTC	CASSQVGGTADGYTF	TRBV4-3	TRBJ1-2	TRBD1	.
TGCGCCAGCAGTGAGTCGCACGCCCGGCCCCAGCATTTT	CASSESHARPQHF	TRBV10-2	TRBJ1-5	.	.
TGTGCCAGCAGCTCGGGGGCCTCTAAGTATGAGCAGTTCTTC	CASSSGASKYEQFF	TRBV7-2	TRBJ2-1	.	.
TGTGCCAGCAGCGTTGCAGGGGGGGTAGCCAAAAACATTCAGTACTTC	CASSVAGGVAKNIQYF	TRBV5-6	TRBJ2-4	.	.
TGCGCCAGCAGCCAAGAGGGGGCCGGGACTAGCGGGAGAGGAGAGACCCAGTACTTC	CASSQEGAGTSGRGETQYF	TRBV4-1	TRBJ2-5	TRBD2	few
TGTGCCAGCAAGACAGTTTATAGCAATCAGCCCCAGCATTTT	CASKTVYSNQPQHF	TRBV19	TRBJ1-5	.	.
TGTGCCAGCAGTGGACAGGGGGCATACGAGCAGTACTTC	CASSGQGAYEQYF	TRBV2	TRBJ2-7	TRBD1	.
TGTGCCAGCAGCTTGGCTTCTCGCACCGTATTCACTGAAGCTTTCTTT	CASSLASRTVFTEAFF	TRBV7-9	TRBJ1-1	.	.
TGTGCCAGCAGCTTGGCCCCGTTGGCGGGAGGTAGTACAGATACGCAGTATTTT	CASSLAPLAGGSTDTQYF	TRBV5-5	TRBJ2-3	TRBD2	.
TGTGCCAGCAGTCGCCGACAGGGGGGTTCAGAGACCCAGTACTTC	CASSRRQGGSETQYF	TRBV6-1	TRBJ2-5	TRBD1	.
TGTGCCAGCAGCTTATTGGGACAGTCGAACACCGGGGAGCTGTTTTTT	CASSLLGQSNTGELFF	TRBV7-9	TRBJ2-2	TRBD1	.
TGTGCCAGCAGTGAAGCCTTGCAGAGCGCGGGGCGTATAAGCAATCAGCCCCAGCATTTT	CASSEALQSAGRISNQPQHF	TRBV2	TRBJ1-5	.	.
TGCAGCGTGCCGGGACTAGCGGAGGGGAGCTCCTACAATGAGCAGTTCTTC	CSVPGLAEGSSYNEQFF	TRBV29-1	TRBJ2-1	TRBD2	.
TGTGCCAGCAGCTCCTGGACTAGCGGGAGATTGAGAAACAATGAGCAGTTCTTC	CASSSWTSGRLRNNEQFF	TRBV7-2	TRBJ2-1	TRBD2	.
TGTGCCAGCAGTTTATCGGTGGGCTCTGGAAACACCATATATTTT	CASSLSVGSGNTIYF	TRBV27	TRBJ1-3	.	.
TGCGCCAGCAGCTCAATACAGGGGGGACTACAAGAGACCCAGTACTTC	CASSSIQGGLQETQYF	TRBV5-1	TRBJ2-5	.	.
TGTGCCAGCAGCTTATCGCAGGGGGGGACAGATACGCAGTATTTT	CASSLSQGGTDTQYF	TRBV7-2	TRBJ2-3	.	.
TGTGCCAGCAGCCAGAAATTAGGCCTAATTAGCACAGATACGCAGTATTTT	CASSQKLGLISTDTQYF	TRBV5-8	TRBJ2-3	.	.
TGTGCTAGTGGTTTAAGCCAAGGGGAGACCCAGTACTTC	CASGLSQGETQYF	TRBV12-5	TRBJ2-5	.	.
TGTGCCAGCAGCCCATTTCTCGAGCAGTACTTC	CASSPFLEQYF	TRBV6-1	TRBJ2-7	.	.
TGTGCCAGCAGCGTAGTGGCGGGGGGACAAGAGACCCAGTACTTC	CASSVVAGGQETQYF	TRBV9	TRBJ2-5	TRBD2	.
TGTGCCAGCAGTGAAGGACTAGCAAGCAATGAGCAGTTCTTC	CASSEGLASNEQFF	TRBV6-1	TRBJ2-1	TRBD2	.
TGCGCCAGCAGGGGGGGCAGCAACACAGATACGCAGTATTTT	CASRGGSNTDTQYF	TRBV5-1	TRBJ2-3	.	.
TGTGCCAGCAGTAGGGGGACAGGAAGCACAGATACGCAGTATTTT	CASSRGTGSTDTQYF	TRBV27	TRBJ2-3	TRBD1	.
TGTGCCAGCAGCTCCGGGACAGTGTATCAGCCCCAGCATTTT	CASSSGTVYQPQHF	TRBV7-2	TRBJ1-5	TRBD1	.
TGTGCCAGCCGCGGACTAGCGTTAACTCAGAAGACGCAGTATTTT	CASRGLALTQKTQYF	TRBV6-1	TRBJ2-3	TRBD2	.
TGTGCAAATACCGGGGGAGCCTCTCGGACAGGGCCAGACGAGCAGTACTTC	CANTGGASRTGPDEQYF	TRBV12-2	TRBJ2-7	.	.
TGTGCTAGTGGTTTGAGACAGGGGCGGCATGAGCAGTTCTTC	CASGLRQGRHEQFF	TRBV12-5	TRBJ2-1	TRBD1	.
TGTGCCTTCCGGACGGGATTTTCCTACAATGAGCAGTTCTTC	CAFRTGFSYNEQFF	TRBV30	TRBJ2-1	.	.
TGCGCCAGCAGCTTGGTTGCAGGGCATAACTATGGCTACACCTTC	CASSLVAGHNYGYTF	TRBV5-1	TRBJ1-2	.	.
TGTGCCTGGAGTGTACGAGGCGATACGCAGTATTTT	CAWSVRGDTQYF	TRBV30	TRBJ2-3	.	.
TGTGCCAGCAGCCCCCGGGATCAACAGGGGCTCACTGAAGCTTTCTTT	CASSPRDQQGLTEAFF	TRBV9	TRBJ1-1	TRBD1	.
TGTGCCAGCAGTGAAACCCCGACTCAGGGGGCCGTTTACGGCTACACCTTC	CASSETPTQGAVYGYTF	TRBV6-1	TRBJ1-2	TRBD1	.
TGTGCCAGCAGCCCAGGATCAGCCAGGGACAGAACACGAGGCTACACCTTC	CASSPGSARDRTRGYTF	TRBV11-2	TRBJ1-2	TRBD1	.
TGTGCCAGCAGTTACTCCTTAGAAAGGGTTCGGCCGTTCTTC	CASSYSLERVRPFF	TRBV6-6	TRBJ2-1	.	.
TGTGCCACCGAAAGGGCTCCGAACTACAATGAGCAGTTCTTC	CATERAPNYNEQFF	TRBV19	TRBJ2-1	.	.
TGTGCCATCGGGGCACTCTCTGGAAACACCATATATTTT	CAIGALSGNTIYF	TRBV10-3	TRBJ1-3	.	.
TGTGCCAGCAGTTCCCTAGTCTATACCGGGGAGCTGTTTTTT	CASSSLVYTGELFF	TRBV6-5	TRBJ2-2	.	.
TGTGCCAGCCGTATGAAGGACATCCCTTCCCTCGAAGCTTTCTTT	CASRMKDIPSLEAFF	TRBV19	TRBJ1-1	.	.
TGTGCCAGCAGCTTAGGCAGAGTGTACTACGAGCAGTACTTC	CASSLGRVYYEQYF	TRBV7-2	TRBJ2-7	.	.
TGCGCCAGCAGCTTGGCCCGGGACAGTTCTTTCTCTGGGGCCAACGTCCTGACTTTC	CASSLARDSSFSGANVLTF	TRBV5-1	TRBJ2-6	TRBD1	.
TGCGCCAGCAGCGAACAGGCCTGGGACAACAGGGCCGGGGAGCTGTTTTTT	CASSEQAWDNRAGELFF	TRBV5-1	TRBJ2-2	.	.